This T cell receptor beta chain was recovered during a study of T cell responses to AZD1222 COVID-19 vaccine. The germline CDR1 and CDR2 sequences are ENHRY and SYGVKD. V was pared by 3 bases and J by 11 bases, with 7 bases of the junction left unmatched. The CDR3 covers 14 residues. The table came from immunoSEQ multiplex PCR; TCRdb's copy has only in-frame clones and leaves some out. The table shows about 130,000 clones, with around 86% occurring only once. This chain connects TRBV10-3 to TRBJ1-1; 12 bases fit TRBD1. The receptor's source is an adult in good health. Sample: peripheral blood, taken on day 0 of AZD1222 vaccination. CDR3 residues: CAISDRDRGLMAFF. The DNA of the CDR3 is TGTGCCATCAGTGACCGGGACAGGGGGCTAATGGCTTTCTTT.